This is a list of T cell receptor beta chains from one sample in a study of cytotoxic CD8 clonotypes in ibrutinib-treated CLL. The data were produced by immunoSEQ multiplex PCR, yet TCRdb's version contains in-frame clones alone and is incomplete. Found here are around 310,000 clones, around four fifths of them singletons; the top ten hold about 6.3%. This specimen consisted of PBMCs, obtained before ibrutinib treatment. The receptors derive from a human donor with chronic lymphocytic leukemia. CDR3s include the opening cysteine and the closing phenylalanine or tryptophan. D genes are given only for firm matches. Size tells how often a clone was seen (once, few, many) or the class of an expanded clone, and some rows leave it out.

DNA	CDR3	V	J	length	D	size
TGCGCCAGCAGCTTCCGGACTGAATCCTACGAGCAGTACTTC	CASSFRTESYEQYF	TRBV5-1	TRBJ2-7	14	-	few
TGTGCCAGCAGCTTAGATTGGGTAGCGGGAGGGCTGAACTTC	CASSLDWVAGGLNF	TRBV11-2	TRBJ2-7	14	TRBD2	-
TGCGCCAGCAGCTTGGAAGGGGCTGGCTACAATGAGCAGTTCTTC	CASSLEGAGYNEQFF	TRBV5-1	TRBJ2-1	15	-	-
TGTGCCACCAGCAGAGACTTGGCAGGGGGCTCACTACAAGAGACCCAGTACTTC	CATSRDLAGGSLQETQYF	TRBV15	TRBJ2-5	18	TRBD1	once
TGTGCCAGCAGACTCCCGGGGTTAGATACGCAGTATTTT	CASRLPGLDTQYF	TRBV6-5	TRBJ2-3	13	-	-
TGTGCCAGCAGTTACGACAGGGCGCTTTACGAGCAGTACTTC	CASSYDRALYEQYF	TRBV6-5	TRBJ2-7	14	TRBD1	-
TGTGCCAGCAATGACGGGGACACCTCCTACGAGCAGTACTTC	CASNDGDTSYEQYF	TRBV21-1	TRBJ2-7	14	-	-
TGCAGCGTTGAGGGGACTAGCGGGAGGGCCCTGAATGAGCAGTTCTTC	CSVEGTSGRALNEQFF	TRBV29-1	TRBJ2-1	16	TRBD2	-
TGTGCCATCAGTGAGGGGGAGACCCAGTACTTC	CAISEGETQYF	TRBV10-3	TRBJ2-5	11	-	-
TGTGCCAGCAGCTTAGTGCTTTTCACAGATACGCAGTATTTT	CASSLVLFTDTQYF	TRBV7-2	TRBJ2-3	14	-	-
TGTGCCAGCAGCTTAGAGGCAGGGGTTGAAAAACTGTTTTTT	CASSLEAGVEKLFF	TRBV7-6	TRBJ1-4	14	-	-
TGTGCCAGCAGTTACCCAGGCTGGGGCTACACTGAAGCTTTCTTT	CASSYPGWGYTEAFF	TRBV6-6	TRBJ1-1	15	-	-
TGTGCCAGCAGTGACGGCCTCGACTATGGCTACACCTTC	CASSDGLDYGYTF	TRBV6-1	TRBJ1-2	13	-	-
TGCGCCAGCAGCCCCCCCACGGGAAGAAGCACAGATACGCAGTATTTT	CASSPPTGRSTDTQYF	TRBV5-1	TRBJ2-3	16	-	-
TGCAGTGCTAGAGAGACGAGAGAGCTGTTTTTT	CSARETRELFF	TRBV20-1	TRBJ2-2	11	-	-
TGCGCCAGCAGTCTTCGGGACAGCTTGAACAATGAGCAGTTCTTC	CASSLRDSLNNEQFF	TRBV4-1	TRBJ2-1	15	TRBD1	-
TGTGCCAGCAGTGGGGATCGGAATGAGCAGTTCTTC	CASSGDRNEQFF	TRBV7-9	TRBJ2-1	12	-	-
TGTGCCAGTAGACTCGACAGGGACTTTGGCTACACCTTC	CASRLDRDFGYTF	TRBV19	TRBJ1-2	13	TRBD1	-
TGTGCCAGCAGCCTATTCACTAGCGGAAGCTCCTACAATGAGCAGTTCTTC	CASSLFTSGSSYNEQFF	TRBV7-8	TRBJ2-1	17	TRBD2	-
TGTGCCAGTAGTATGGGGTCAGGGGTGGATCAGCCCCAGCATTTT	CASSMGSGVDQPQHF	TRBV19	TRBJ1-5	15	-	-
TGCAGCGTTGAAGGGGGGGACAGGGCCCCTGGAGGCTACACCTTC	CSVEGGDRAPGGYTF	TRBV29-1	TRBJ1-2	15	TRBD1	-
TGTGCCAGTAGTCCAGGCCGGGCCGCGCGCTCGGAGACCCAGTACTTC	CASSPGRAARSETQYF	TRBV19	TRBJ2-5	16	-	-
TGTGCCAGCAGCAGACTAGCGGGGGTTTACAATGAGCAGTTCTTC	CASSRLAGVYNEQFF	TRBV7-9	TRBJ2-1	15	TRBD2	-
TGTGCCAGCAGAAGGACAGGGCCCTATGGCTACACCTTC	CASRRTGPYGYTF	TRBV6-5	TRBJ1-2	13	TRBD1	-
TGTGCCAGCAGCTTAGGCTCTAGCGGAGCCCTCAATGAGCAGTTCTTC	CASSLGSSGALNEQFF	TRBV7-3	TRBJ2-1	16	TRBD2	-
TGCGCCAGCAGCTTGGAGTTCAGGAGAAACTATGGCTACACCTTC	CASSLEFRRNYGYTF	TRBV5-1	TRBJ1-2	15	-	-